The 12 T cell receptor beta chains reported below all come from one sample, sequenced in a study of shared clonotypes between healthy human individuals. The data were produced by immunoSEQ multiplex PCR, yet TCRdb's version contains in-frame clones alone and is incomplete. This sample has nearly 2 million clones, with around 96% found just once. CD45RO-negative CD8 cells positively selected for CCR7 made up the naive population, which excluded terminally differentiated effector memory CD45RA+ cells. The sequenced sample consisted of naive CD8+ T cells sorted from blood. The receptors here all came from a young man in good health.

CDR3 DNA: TGTGCCAGCAGCTTACGGACAGGGGGATCGTACGAGCAGTACTTC. Its translation is CASSLRTGGSYEQYF. This chain uses TRBV7-9 with TRBJ2-7; the match to TRBD1 covers 10 bases. The V and J ends lost 2 bases and 4 bases, in that order; junction bases with no gene match: 5. Germline CDR1 reads SEHNR; CDR2 reads FQNEAQ (reference sequence). The CDR3 is 15 amino acids.

DNA of the CDR3: TGTGCCAGCATGGGGACAGGGGCAGAGGACGAGCAGTACTTC. Amino acid sequence: CASMGTGAEDEQYF. The chain has TRBV27 and TRBJ2-7; 10 bases line up with TRBD1. Germline-derived CDR1 and CDR2 are MNHEY and SMNVEV (reference sequence). This CDR3 has 14 amino acids. The J segment lost 5 bases and the V segment lost 7 bases, leaving 8 bases of the junction unmatched.

The chain links TRBV6-5 to TRBJ2-3; D could derive from TRBD1 or TRBD2 (5 bases each). From germline, CDR1 is MNHEY and CDR2 SVGAGI. The CDR3 sequence is 15 residues long. V was cut by 6 bases and J by 1 base, with 14 bases left in between. The CDR3 region is CASSLGVLGTDTQYF. CDR3 DNA: TGTGCCAGCAGCTTGGGGGTGTTGGGCACAGATACGCAGTATTTT.

The V gene is TRBV6-5, the J gene TRBJ2-5; 7 nucleotides line up with TRBD2. The CDR3 loop spans 15 amino acids. The germline gives CDR1 MNHEY, CDR2 SVGAGI. V was pared by 7 bases and J by 5 bases, with 13 bases of the junction left unmatched. The CDR3 DNA is TGTGCCAGCACCCACCCTAGGGCGGGAGACGAGACCCAGTACTTC. Protein: CASTHPRAGDETQYF.

This clone was found once. The V call is TRBV4-3, the J call TRBJ2-1, with D possibly TRBD2 on 5 matching bases. Germline V gene sequence: CDR1 LGHNA, CDR2 YSLEER. The CDR3 sequence is 18 residues long. V was cut by 0 bases and J by 0 bases, with 15 bases left in between. The CDR3 DNA reads TGCGCCAGCAGCCAAGATGTTAGCGCCCCGAGCTCCTACAATGAGCAGTTCTTC. It specifies CASSQDVSAPSSYNEQFF.

Here the CDR3 reads CASSSGFGGMYEQYF. For the CDR3, the DNA is TGTGCCAGCAGCTCCGGCTTTGGGGGGATGTACGAGCAGTACTTC. This sequence joins TRBV7-6 and TRBJ2-7; possible D gene TRBD2, 6 bases. There are 15 residues in the CDR3. Germline assignment: CDR1 SGHVS and CDR2 FNYEAQ. V lost 4 bases to trimming and J lost 4 bases, with 17 bases between them. Complete variable domain (other parts from reference TRBV7-6 and TRBJ2-7): GAGVSQSPRYKVTKRGQDVALRCDPISGHVSLYWYRQALGQGPEFLTYFNYEAQQDKSGLPNDRFSAERPEGSISTLTIQRTEQRDSAMYRCASSSGFGGMYEQYFGPGTRLTVT.

As DNA, the CDR3 is TGTGCCAGCAGTGAAGCCGGCTTAGGGGTTCGGGACAGGGGTAAGGTTCCCCCCTACGAGCAGTACTTC. This codes for CASSEAGLGVRDRGKVPPYEQYF. The V gene is TRBV6-1, the J gene TRBJ2-7; 10 bases are a match to TRBD1. Germline V lookup: CDR1 MNHNS, CDR2 SASEGT. The V gene end was trimmed by 0 bases and the J gene end by 2 bases; junction bases not matched to a gene: 25. This CDR3 spans 23 amino acids.

The J gene is TRBJ1-2, the V gene TRBV10-3; maybe TRBD1 (5 bases). V lost 4 bases to trimming and J lost 8 bases, with 8 bases between them. Germline V lookup: CDR1 ENHRY, CDR2 SYGVKD. The CDR3 consists of 11 residues. The CDR3 sequence: CAISGGDGYTF. The CDR3 DNA reads as TGTGCCATCAGTGGCGGGGACGGCTACACCTTC.

V gene TRBV6-5 combines with J gene TRBJ2-7; 7 bases match TRBD1. With 2 bases clipped from V and 4 bases from J, the junction kept 5 bases outside the gene matches. This CDR3 has 14 amino acids. Germline values: CDR1 MNHEY, CDR2 SVGAGI. Written as DNA, the CDR3 is TGTGCCAGCAGTTACGTTGACAGGGAGTACGAGCAGTACTTC. Residues: CASSYVDREYEQYF.

The V call is TRBV4-3, the J call TRBJ2-1; no clear D gene. V dropped 0 bases and J dropped 0 bases, with 6 bases sitting between them. From germline, CDR1 is LGHNA and CDR2 YSLEER. This CDR3 has 15 amino acids. This CDR3 is CASSQDESSYNEQFF. The CDR3 bases are TGCGCCAGCAGCCAAGACGAAAGCTCCTACAATGAGCAGTTCTTC.

As regards this clone: This specimen includes other DNA sequences encoding the same CDR3. The chain recombines TRBV6-5 with TRBJ1-6, with D possibly being TRBD1 (6 bases). There are 15 residues in the CDR3. Germline CDR1 reads MNHEY; CDR2 reads SVGAGI. V lost 5 bases and J lost 10, with 18 bases in between. For the CDR3, the DNA is TGTGCCAGCAGTCCCGGACAGAGGGCCATCTCACCCCTCCACTTT. Translating it yields CASSPGQRAISPLHF.

The V and J genes are TRBV7-9 and TRBJ2-3; D remains unclear. Trimming pared 6 bases from V and 4 bases from J, leaving 5 bases between. Germline assignment: CDR1 SEHNR and CDR2 FQNEAQ (reference sequence). This CDR3 spans 11 amino acids. The CDR3 loop reads CASRRADTQYF. The CDR3 DNA is TGTGCCAGCAGAAGGGCAGATACGCAGTATTTT.